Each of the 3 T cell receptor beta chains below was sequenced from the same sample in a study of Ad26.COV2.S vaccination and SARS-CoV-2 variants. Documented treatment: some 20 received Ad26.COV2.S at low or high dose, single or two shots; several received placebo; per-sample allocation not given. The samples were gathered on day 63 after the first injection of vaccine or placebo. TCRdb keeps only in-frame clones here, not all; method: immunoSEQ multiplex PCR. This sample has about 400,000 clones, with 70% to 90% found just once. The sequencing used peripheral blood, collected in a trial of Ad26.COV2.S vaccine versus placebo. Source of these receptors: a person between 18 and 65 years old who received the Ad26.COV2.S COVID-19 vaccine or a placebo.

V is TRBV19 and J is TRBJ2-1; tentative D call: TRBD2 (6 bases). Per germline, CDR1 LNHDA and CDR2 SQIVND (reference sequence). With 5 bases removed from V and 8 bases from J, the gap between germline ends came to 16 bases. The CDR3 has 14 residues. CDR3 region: CASSLAVGADEQFF. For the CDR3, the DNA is TGTGCCAGTAGTTTAGCGGTCGGTGCGGATGAGCAGTTCTTC.

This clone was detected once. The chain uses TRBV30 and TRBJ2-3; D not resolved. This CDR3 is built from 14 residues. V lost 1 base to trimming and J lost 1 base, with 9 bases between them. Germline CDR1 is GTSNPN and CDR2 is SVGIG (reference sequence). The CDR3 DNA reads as TGTGCCTGGAGTGGTGACCCAGGCACAGATACGCAGTATTTT. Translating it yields CAWSGDPGTDTQYF.

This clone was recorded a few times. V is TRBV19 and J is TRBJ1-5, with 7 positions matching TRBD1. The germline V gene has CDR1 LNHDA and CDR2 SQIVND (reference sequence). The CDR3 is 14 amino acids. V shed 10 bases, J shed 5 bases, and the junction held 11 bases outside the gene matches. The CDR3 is CATTRDSSYQPQHF. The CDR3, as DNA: TGTGCCACCACCCGGGACAGCTCCTATCAGCCCCAGCATTTT.